The 13 T cell receptor beta chains presented below share a single source sample, sequenced in a study of T-cell memory formation after mild COVID-19. TCRdb recomputed calls from the 5' RACE reads with MiXCR, one row per CDR3 protein. The sample shows 300,000 to 350,000 distinct CDR3 sequences, just under 20% of them seen only once. Material: PBMCs or a T cell subset sorted from them (not recorded which). The receptor source for this set is a man younger than 30 who had mild COVID-19 (a few samples of this study predate the infection). Cell type and time point are not known.

This chain joins TRBV2 and TRBJ2-7; 8 bases line up with TRBD1. V dropped 6 bases and J dropped 4; count of bases not matched to a gene: 11. Looked up from germline, CDR1 is SNHLY and CDR2 is FYNNEI. The CDR3 loop spans 15 amino acids. CDR3 coding DNA: TGTGCCAGCAGGGGAACAGGGGGATCGAGGTACGAGCAGTACTTC. Translating gives CASRGTGGSRYEQYF.

This clonotype was seen a few times. The J gene is TRBJ2-2, the V gene TRBV3-1, with D perhaps matching TRBD1 or TRBD2 (5 bases each). Deletions cut 1 base from V and 4 bases from J, with 7 bases between. CDR3 length: 14 amino acids. The germline V gene encodes CDR1 LGHDT and CDR2 YNNKEL (reference sequence). The CDR3 here is CASSQVGATGELFF. CDR3 coding DNA: TGTGCCAGCAGCCAAGTCGGGGCCACCGGGGAGCTGTTTTTT.

V gene TRBV24-1 combines with J gene TRBJ2-3; the D is unclear. CDR3 length: 14 residues. Germline V gives CDR1 KGHDR, CDR2 SFDVKD. The ends were cut back, 4 bases at V and 1 base at J, with 8 bases in the middle. The CDR3 protein is CATSDYRGTDTQYF. The CDR3 DNA reads as TGTGCCACCAGTGACTATCGGGGCACAGATACGCAGTATTTT.

This chain links TRBV7-2 with TRBJ2-1; 9 positions match TRBD2. The germline V gene encodes CDR1 SGHTA and CDR2 FQGNSA. With 1 base clipped from V and 3 bases from J, the junction kept 13 bases outside the gene matches. This CDR3 contains 19 residues. The CDR3 spells CASSLGSSGAKLHYNEQFF. The CDR3 DNA follows: TGTGCCAGCAGCTTAGGCTCTAGCGGGGCAAAATTACACTACAATGAGCAGTTCTTC.

The V and J genes are TRBV23-1 and TRBJ2-3; 8 bases match TRBD2. TRBV23-1 belongs to the ORF category, with a function that is uncertain. CDR3 length: 17 amino acids. The trim removed 4 bases at V and 2 bases at J, leaving 11 bases unmatched. As DNA, the CDR3 is TGCGCCAGCAGTCCGGGGTTGAGGCGGGGGGACACAGATACGCAGTATTTT. Translation gives CASSPGLRRGDTDTQYF.

The chain has TRBV20-1 and TRBJ2-1; 7 bases are a match to TRBD1. The ends lost 2 bases at V and 4 bases at J; junction bases unmatched: 5. CDR3 length equals 14 residues. In germline, CDR1 is DFQATT, CDR2 SNEGSKA (reference sequence). CDR3 sequence: CSARSRGLYNEQFF. CDR3 DNA: TGCAGTGCTAGATCGAGGGGGCTATACAATGAGCAGTTCTTC.

The chain has TRBV12-3 or TRBV12-4 and TRBJ2-5, with D perhaps being TRBD1 or TRBD2 (6 bases each). Trimming took off 5 bases at V and 4 bases at J, with 20 bases between the two ends. The CDR3 sequence is 16 residues long. This chain's CDR3 is CASSQPGHGGPETQYF. In DNA, the CDR3 is TGTGCCAGCAGTCAACCGGGACACGGAGGGCCAGAGACCCAGTACTTC.

This rearrangement joins TRBV5-1 to TRBJ2-5, with D unresolved. V lost 5 bases to trimming and J lost 2 bases, with 22 bases between them. CDR1 and CDR2 (germline): SGHRS, YFSETQ. The CDR3 sequence is 17 residues long. CDR3 sequence: CASRLGLDEALQETQYF. The CDR3 nucleotides read TGCGCCAGCAGACTGGGCCTTGATGAGGCATTGCAAGAGACCCAGTACTTC.

The chain couples TRBV12-3 or TRBV12-4 to TRBJ2-5, with 7 bases identical to TRBD2. The junction had 5 bases not matched to a gene; V was cut back by 6 bases and J by 4 bases. This CDR3 comprises 13 residues. The CDR3 sequence: CASSRGVPETQYF. Written as DNA, the CDR3 is TGTGCCAGCAGCCGGGGGGTTCCAGAGACCCAGTACTTC.

The V gene is TRBV9, the J gene TRBJ2-3; weak D call: TRBD1 (6 bases). Per the germline V gene, CDR1 is SGDLS and CDR2 is YYNGEE. CDR3 length equals 15 residues. Trimming took off 4 bases at V and 0 bases at J, with 12 bases between the two ends. In nucleotides, the CDR3 is TGTGCCAGCAGCCCTCGCGGACAGAGCACAGATACGCAGTATTTT. Translated, it gives CASSPRGQSTDTQYF. Together with reference TRBV9 and TRBJ2-3, the CDR3 gives the full variable domain: DSGVTQTPKHLITATGQRVTLRCSPRSGDLSVYWYQQSLDQGLQFLIQYYNGEERAKGNILERFSAQQFPDLHSELNLSSLELGDSALYFCASSPRGQSTDTQYFGPGTRLTVL.

Ten or more counts support this clonotype. This rearrangement joins TRBV6-5 to TRBJ1-1; D not resolved. V was trimmed by 1 base and J by 4 bases, leaving 7 bases between them. Looked up from germline, CDR1 is MNHEY and CDR2 is SVGAGI. The CDR3 consists of 13 residues. DNA of the CDR3: TGTGCCAGCAGTTACTACCCCCGCACTGAAGCTTTCTTT. Translated: CASSYYPRTEAFF.

The CDR3 loop is CASSSSGIYTDTQYF. CDR3 sequence (DNA): TGCGCCAGCAGTTCTAGCGGGATCTACACAGATACGCAGTATTTT. The chain joins TRBV5-1 to TRBJ2-3; 9 nucleotides line up with TRBD2. Germline loops: CDR1 SGHRS, CDR2 YFSETQ. This CDR3 comprises 15 residues. The ends lost 5 bases at V and 2 bases at J; junction bases unmatched: 6.

V gene TRBV20-1 combines with J gene TRBJ2-3, with D possibly being TRBD2 (6 bases). Germline CDR1 reads DFQATT; CDR2 reads SNEGSKA (reference sequence). Trimming took 5 bases from V and 6 from J, leaving 15 bases between them. The CDR3 totals 13 residues. The CDR3 DNA sequence: TGCAGTGCTCGGCGGGGTCTTGGGGATACGCAGTATTTT. It is translated as CSARRGLGDTQYF.